A selection of T cell receptor beta chains follows, all from one sample in a study of beta chain features in type 1 diabetes. Libraries were prepared by immunoSEQ multiplex PCR; TCRdb keeps only in-frame clonotypes and omits some of them. In the table there are about 300,000 clones, roughly 14% of which are singletons. Sequenced material: naive CD4+ T cells from blood. These receptors all come from a woman aged 18-29 years with type 1 diabetes. CDR3s include the opening cysteine and the closing phenylalanine or tryptophan. A D gene is named only where the DNA matches it firmly. Part of the rows lack a size; the others show once, few, many or a class for expanded clones.

few	TRBV11-2	TRBJ2-2	-	TGTGCCAGCAGCCCCTCGCTAGCCGCCGGGGAGCTGTTTTTT	CASSPSLAAGELFF
few	TRBV7-8	TRBJ1-1	TRBD1	TGTGCCAGCAGCCATCCTATAGGACAGGGTCCCGACACTGAAGCTTTCTTT	CASSHPIGQGPDTEAFF
-	TRBV7-8	TRBJ2-5	-	TGTGCCAGCAGCTTAGATTTCGGCAGGGGCGACGAGACCCAGTACTTC	CASSLDFGRGDETQYF
-	TRBV2	TRBJ1-2	-	TGTGCCAGCAGTAAGGGGTCGGGCTATGGCTACACCTTC	CASSKGSGYGYTF
-	TRBV4-1	TRBJ1-4	TRBD1	TGCGCCAGCAGCCAAGGGGCGGGACAGACGGGGGATGAAAAACTGTTTTTT	CASSQGAGQTGDEKLFF
-	TRBV15	TRBJ2-7	TRBD1	TGTGCCACCACCGCCGACTGGACAGGGGAAAACTCCTACGAGCAGTACTTC	CATTADWTGENSYEQYF
few	TRBV4-3	TRBJ2-1	-	TGCGCCAGCAGCCAGGGTAGCACGGCTCACAATGAGCAGTTCTTC	CASSQGSTAHNEQFF
-	TRBV7-2	TRBJ1-5	-	TGTGCCAGCAGCTACGGACAGAACAATCAGCCCCAGCATTTT	CASSYGQNNQPQHF
few	TRBV30	TRBJ2-3	-	TGTGCCTGGAGTACTTCGACAGATACGCAGTATTTT	CAWSTSTDTQYF
-	TRBV4-1	TRBJ1-5	TRBD1	TGCGCCAGCAGCCAAGTTGGACAGGGGAAACTTAGCAATCAGCCCCAGCATTTT	CASSQVGQGKLSNQPQHF
-	TRBV7-3	TRBJ1-1	TRBD1	TGTGCCAGCAGCACACAGGGGGCCACTGAAGCTTTCTTT	CASSTQGATEAFF
-	TRBV4-1	TRBJ2-2	-	TGCGCCAGCAGCCAGGGTCAGGGCCCGAACACCGGGGAGCTGTTTTTT	CASSQGQGPNTGELFF
few	TRBV5-1	TRBJ2-1	TRBD2	TGCGCCAGCAGCTTGTGGGCGGGAGGCGTCAATGAGCAGTTCTTC	CASSLWAGGVNEQFF
few	TRBV10-3	TRBJ2-3	TRBD2	TGTGCCATCAGTGATGGGACTAGCGGCACAGATACGCAGTATTTT	CAISDGTSGTDTQYF
-	TRBV4-1	TRBJ2-1	-	TGCGCCAGCAGCCAAGGTATACTAGGCCGCTCCTACAATGAGCAGTTCTTC	CASSQGILGRSYNEQFF
-	TRBV15	TRBJ2-1	TRBD2	TGTGCCACCAGCAGAGAACTAGCGGGAGGGAATGAGCAGTTCTTC	CATSRELAGGNEQFF
few	TRBV4-1	TRBJ1-1	-	TGCGCCAGCAGCCCCCCCGGAGCCTACGCCAACACTGAAGCTTTCTTT	CASSPPGAYANTEAFF
few	TRBV5-5	TRBJ2-1	TRBD2	TGTGCCAGCAGCCCACAGCGGGGGGGAAGGAATGAGCAGTTCTTC	CASSPQRGGRNEQFF
-	TRBV7-7	TRBJ2-5	TRBD2	TGTGCCAGCAGCTTAGCGCCGATAGCGGGAAGAGAGACCCAGTACTTC	CASSLAPIAGRETQYF
-	TRBV28	TRBJ1-5	-	TGTGCCAGCAGACAACAGGGAGGGGGCAATCAGCCCCAGCATTTT	CASRQQGGGNQPQHF
few	TRBV2	TRBJ2-1	TRBD2	TGTGCCAGCGGACTTAGCGGGAGGAGCTCCTACAATGAGCAGTTCTTC	CASGLSGRSSYNEQFF
few	TRBV9	TRBJ1-4	-	TGTGCCAGCAGCGTAGGAACAGCCACTAATGAAAAACTGTTTTTT	CASSVGTATNEKLFF
few	TRBV7-9	TRBJ1-1	TRBD1	TGTGCCAGCAGCTCGGACCCGGGACAGGGGAACACTGAAGCTTTCTTT	CASSSDPGQGNTEAFF
few	TRBV29-1	TRBJ2-1	-	TGCAGCGCCTTCACTCAAACGATCAATGAGCAGTTCTTC	CSAFTQTINEQFF
-	TRBV30	TRBJ2-6	-	TGTGCCTGGAGTCGCGGATTATCTGGGGCCAACGTCCTGACTTTC	CAWSRGLSGANVLTF
-	TRBV6-5	TRBJ1-2	-	TGTGCCAGCAGTTGGCACAGGGCAAATAACTATGGCTACACCTTC	CASSWHRANNYGYTF
-	TRBV5-4	TRBJ2-7	TRBD1	TGTGCCAGCTCTTTTCCCGGGACAGGGCCGGCGTCCTACGAGCAGTACTTC	CASSFPGTGPASYEQYF
-	TRBV4-3	TRBJ2-3	-	TGCGCCAGCAGCCAGGACCGACTAGTGGGTGTCACAGATACGCAGTATTTT	CASSQDRLVGVTDTQYF
-	TRBV2	TRBJ1-3	TRBD1	TGTGCCAGCGGGACGCAGGGGGCCACTGGAAACACCATATATTTT	CASGTQGATGNTIYF
-	TRBV30	TRBJ1-2	-	TGTGCCTCCAAACAGGCTGGCTACACCTTC	CASKQAGYTF
-	TRBV7-3	TRBJ2-3	TRBD2	TGTGCCAGCAGCTTACTAGCGGTGGGCACAGATACGCAGTATTTT	CASSLLAVGTDTQYF
-	TRBV4-1	TRBJ2-1	TRBD2	TGCGCCAGCAGCCAACCGACTAGCGGGAGGGGCGGTGAGCAGTTCTTC	CASSQPTSGRGGEQFF
few	TRBV11-2	TRBJ2-3	-	TGTGCCAGCAGCTTAGTGGGGCTGAATACGCAGTATTTT	CASSLVGLNTQYF
-	TRBV7-2	TRBJ1-5	TRBD1	TGTGCCAGCAGCGAAGACAGGGGGTTTCAGCCCCAGCATTTT	CASSEDRGFQPQHF
-	TRBV6-5	TRBJ2-1	TRBD2	TGTGCCAGCAGGGCTAGCGGGAGCGATGAGCAGTTCTTC	CASRASGSDEQFF
few	TRBV9	TRBJ2-3	-	TGTGCCAGCAGCCCTAGATCAGACACAGATACGCAGTATTTT	CASSPRSDTDTQYF
few	TRBV6-5	TRBJ2-7	-	TGTGCCAGCAGGCCCGGGACAATGAACTACGAGCAGTACTTC	CASRPGTMNYEQYF
few	TRBV30	TRBJ2-5	TRBD1	TGTGCCTGGAGTGGGGGGACAGGGGAAGCGGAGACCCAGTACTTC	CAWSGGTGEAETQYF
few	TRBV29-1	TRBJ2-3	-	TGCAGCGTTCTAGGGGTAGCCACAGATACGCAGTATTTT	CSVLGVATDTQYF
-	TRBV7-9	TRBJ2-7	TRBD2	TGTGCCAGCAGCTCCCAAATAGGGACTAGCGGGATATACGAGCAGTACTTC	CASSSQIGTSGIYEQYF
-	TRBV10-3	TRBJ1-5	TRBD1	TGTGCCATCAGTGACTTCGACAGGGGTCAGCCCCAGCATTTT	CAISDFDRGQPQHF